This note documents a single T cell receptor (beta chain) sequence. Its matching antigen is unknown. The germline V gene encodes CDR1 SSHAT and CDR2 FNYEAQ (reference sequence). Trimming removed 5 bases from V and 4 bases from J, with 9 bases in between. The CDR3 is 13 residues long. This sample was taken from a study of shared clonotypes between healthy human individuals. Broader study findings: Sampling was confined to blood; repertoires within tissues likely differ. Clonotype sharing levels among donors were expected to vary with sequencing depth. Non-shared clonotypes had lower generation probabilities than those shared by all four donors.

As handled by the study authors: Filtering differed because ImmunoSEQ produced junction-only sequences that carried no quality scores. The table came from immunoSEQ multiplex PCR; TCRdb's copy has only in-frame clones and leaves some out. V and J calls and clone size come straight from that table; D and trimming were deduced from the DNA. Among about 1.1 million clones listed, roughly 74% were seen once. The receptor was isolated from a man between 18 and 29 years old in good health. Some clones in this sample may be carry-over from other donors' samples. This sequence joins TRBV7-7 and TRBJ2-1, with TRBD2 as a possible D gene (6 bases). The source material was memory CD4+ T cells from PBMCs. The subset denotes: CD45RA-negative fraction. This chain's CDR3 is CASSPAGYNEQFF. Here the CDR3 DNA reads TGTGCCAGCAGCCCAGCGGGTTACAATGAGCAGTTCTTC.